This TCR beta chain is from a study of STAT5B mutations in CD4+ large granular lymphocyte leukemia. Method: immunoSEQ multiplex PCR; TCRdb's copy keeps in-frame clones and lacks some. This sample carries around 33,000 clones, approximately 80% of them seen once, and the ten largest clones take 4.4%. The CDR3 contains 16 residues. After removal of 4 bases from V and 8 bases from J, the junction contained 9 bases not matched to a gene. In germline, CDR1 is MNHEY, CDR2 SVGAGI. The material sequenced was CD4+ T cells from blood buffy coats. The source is a human donor in good health. The chain couples TRBV6-5 to TRBJ2-4; 12 positions agree with TRBD2. The CDR3 DNA sequence: TGTGCCAGCAGTTCCCGACTAGCGGGAGATCGAGACATTCAGTACTTC. Its translation is CASSSRLAGDRDIQYF.